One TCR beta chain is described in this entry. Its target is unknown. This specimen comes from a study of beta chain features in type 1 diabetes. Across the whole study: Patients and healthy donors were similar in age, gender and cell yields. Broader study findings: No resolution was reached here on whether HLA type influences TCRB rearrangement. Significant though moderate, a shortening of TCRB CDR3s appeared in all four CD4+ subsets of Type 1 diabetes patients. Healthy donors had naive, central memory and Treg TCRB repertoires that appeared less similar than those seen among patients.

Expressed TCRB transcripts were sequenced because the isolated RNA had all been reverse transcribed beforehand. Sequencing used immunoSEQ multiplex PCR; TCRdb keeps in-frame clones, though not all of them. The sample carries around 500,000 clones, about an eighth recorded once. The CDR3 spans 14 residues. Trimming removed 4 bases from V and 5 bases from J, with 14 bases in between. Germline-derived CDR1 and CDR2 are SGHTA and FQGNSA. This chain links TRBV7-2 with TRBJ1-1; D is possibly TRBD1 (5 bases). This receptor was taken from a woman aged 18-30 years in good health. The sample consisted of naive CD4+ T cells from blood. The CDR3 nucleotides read TGTGCCAGCAGCTCGCAGGGTTCGGGGACTGAAGCTTTCTTT. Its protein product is CASSSQGSGTEAFF.